Here is one TCR beta chain with its context. Its antigen is unidentified. This record comes from a study of post-analysis software for immune sequencing data. Study results and limitations: Patients had higher frequencies than controls of roughly five TRBV segments, including TRBV5-6, TRBV5-1 and TRBV20-1. With F measure, samples from one preparation batch clustered together strongly.

The V and J ends lost 7 bases and 1 base respectively, with 13 bases between them. There are 14 residues in the CDR3. The germline V gene encodes CDR1 SGHAT and CDR2 FQNNGV. Libraries were made from TCR beta cDNA, and they carried unique molecular identifiers. Around 500,000 cDNA molecules were recovered from an input of about 0.9 to 10 million T cells. TCRdb called the PCR reads again in MiXCR, with one record for every CDR3 protein. The sample yields fewer than 850,000 distinct CDR3 sequences, 25% to 30% seen once. The chain combines TRBV11-2 with TRBJ1-1, with D unresolved. Sequencing was done on a sample of blood. The sequence came from a girl between 5 and 17 years old with multiple sclerosis. The CDR3: CASIIGHSNTEAFF. The CDR3 coding sequence is TGTGCCAGCATCATTGGGCATTCGAACACTGAAGCTTTCTTT.